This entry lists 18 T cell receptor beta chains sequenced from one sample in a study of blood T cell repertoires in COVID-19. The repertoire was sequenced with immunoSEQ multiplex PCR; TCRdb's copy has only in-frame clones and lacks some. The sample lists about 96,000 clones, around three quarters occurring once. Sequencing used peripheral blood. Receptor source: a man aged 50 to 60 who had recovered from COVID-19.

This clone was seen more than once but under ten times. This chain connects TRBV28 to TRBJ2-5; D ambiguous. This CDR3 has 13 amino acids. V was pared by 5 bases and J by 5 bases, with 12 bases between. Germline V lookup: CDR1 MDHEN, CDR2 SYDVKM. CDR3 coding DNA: TGTGCCAGCAGTCCAGCGAGTCGGGAGACCCAGTACTTC. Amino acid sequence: CASSPASRETQYF.

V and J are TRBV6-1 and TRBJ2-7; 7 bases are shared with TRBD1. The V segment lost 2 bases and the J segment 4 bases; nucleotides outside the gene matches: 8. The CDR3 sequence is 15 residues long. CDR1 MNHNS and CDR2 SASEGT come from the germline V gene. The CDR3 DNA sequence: TGTGCCAGCAGTGAAAGAATAGGGGGCTGGTACGAGCAGTACTTC. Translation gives CASSERIGGWYEQYF.

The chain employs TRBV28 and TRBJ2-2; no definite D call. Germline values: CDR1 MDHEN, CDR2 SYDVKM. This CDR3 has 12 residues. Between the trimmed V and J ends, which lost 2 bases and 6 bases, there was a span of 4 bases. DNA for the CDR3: TGTGCCAGCAGTTTACGGGCCGGGGAGCTGTTTTTT. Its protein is CASSLRAGELFF.

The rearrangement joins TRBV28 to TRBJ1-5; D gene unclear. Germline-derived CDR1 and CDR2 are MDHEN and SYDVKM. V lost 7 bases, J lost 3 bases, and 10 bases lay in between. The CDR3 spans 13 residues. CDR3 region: CASKKSVNQPQHF. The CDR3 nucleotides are TGTGCCAGCAAGAAGAGTGTCAATCAGCCCCAGCATTTT.

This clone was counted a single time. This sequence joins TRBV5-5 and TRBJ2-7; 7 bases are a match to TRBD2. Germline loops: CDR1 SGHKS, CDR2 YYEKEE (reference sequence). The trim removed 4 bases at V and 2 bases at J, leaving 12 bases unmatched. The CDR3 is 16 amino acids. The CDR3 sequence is CASSPDAGAATYEQYF. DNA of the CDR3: TGTGCCAGCAGCCCAGATGCGGGAGCAGCTACCTACGAGCAGTACTTC.

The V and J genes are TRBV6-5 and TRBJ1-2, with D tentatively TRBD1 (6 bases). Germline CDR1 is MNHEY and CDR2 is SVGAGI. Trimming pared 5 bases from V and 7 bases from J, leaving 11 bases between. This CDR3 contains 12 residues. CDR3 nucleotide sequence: TGTGCCAGCAGTATAACGGACAGTGGCTACACCTTC. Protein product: CASSITDSGYTF.

CDR3 DNA: TGTGCCAGCAGCCAGACTAGCCTCTCCTACAATGAGCAGTTCTTC. The encoded protein is CASSQTSLSYNEQFF. The rearrangement uses TRBV14 and TRBJ2-1; TRBD2 aligns across 7 bases. Germline loops: CDR1 SGHDN, CDR2 FVKESK. The CDR3 is 15 residues long. J gave up 0 bases and V 3 bases, and 2 bases lay outside the gene matches.

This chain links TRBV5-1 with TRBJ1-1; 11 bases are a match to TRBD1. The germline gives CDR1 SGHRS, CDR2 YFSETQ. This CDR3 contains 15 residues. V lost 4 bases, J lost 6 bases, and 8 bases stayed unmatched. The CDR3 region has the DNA TGCGCCAGCAGCCCCTTGCCGGGACAGGGGGCTGAAGCTTTCTTT. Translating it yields CASSPLPGQGAEAFF.

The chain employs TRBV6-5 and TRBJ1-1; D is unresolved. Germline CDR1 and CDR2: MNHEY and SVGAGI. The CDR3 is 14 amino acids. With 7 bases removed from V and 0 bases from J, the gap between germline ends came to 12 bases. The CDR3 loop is CASTLGPLNTEAFF. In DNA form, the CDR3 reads TGTGCCAGCACGCTCGGTCCCTTGAACACTGAAGCTTTCTTT.

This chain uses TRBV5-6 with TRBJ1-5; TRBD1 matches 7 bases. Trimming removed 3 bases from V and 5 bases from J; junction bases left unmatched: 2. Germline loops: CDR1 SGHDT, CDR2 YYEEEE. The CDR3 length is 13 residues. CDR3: CASSYDRDQPQHF. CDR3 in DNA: TGTGCCAGCAGCTACGACAGGGATCAGCCCCAGCATTTT.

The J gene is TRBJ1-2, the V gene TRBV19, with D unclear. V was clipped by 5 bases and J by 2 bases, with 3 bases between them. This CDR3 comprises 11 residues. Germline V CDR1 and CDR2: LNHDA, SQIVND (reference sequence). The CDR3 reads CASSENYGYTF. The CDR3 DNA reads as TGTGCCAGTAGTGAGAACTATGGCTACACCTTC.

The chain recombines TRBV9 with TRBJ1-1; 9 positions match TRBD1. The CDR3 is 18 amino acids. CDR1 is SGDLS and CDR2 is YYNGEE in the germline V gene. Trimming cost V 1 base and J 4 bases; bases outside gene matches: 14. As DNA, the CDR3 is TGTGCCAGCAGCGTAATTGTCCCGGGACAGGGTTCGGGCACTGAAGCTTTCTTT. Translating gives CASSVIVPGQGSGTEAFF.

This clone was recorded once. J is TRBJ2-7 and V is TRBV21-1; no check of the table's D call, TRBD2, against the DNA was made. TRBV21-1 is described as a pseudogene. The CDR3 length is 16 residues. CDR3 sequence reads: CASSKVGGMIPYEQYF. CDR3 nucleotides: TGTGCCAGCAGCAAAGTCGGGGGGATGATACCATACGAGCAGTACTTC.

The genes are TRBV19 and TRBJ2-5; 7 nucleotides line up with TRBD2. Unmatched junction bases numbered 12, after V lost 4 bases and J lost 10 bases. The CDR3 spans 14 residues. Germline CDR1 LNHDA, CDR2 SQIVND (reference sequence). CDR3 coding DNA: TGTGCCAGTAGTACTCGAGAGCGGGGAAGAGGCCAGTACTTC. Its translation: CASSTRERGRGQYF.

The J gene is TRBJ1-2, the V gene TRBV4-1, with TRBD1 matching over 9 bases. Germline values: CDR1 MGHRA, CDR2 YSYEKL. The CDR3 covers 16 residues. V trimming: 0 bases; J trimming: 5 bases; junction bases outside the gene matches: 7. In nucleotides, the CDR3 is TGCGCCAGCAGCCAAGATCAGTACGGACAGGGGTATGGCTACACCTTC. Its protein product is CASSQDQYGQGYGYTF.

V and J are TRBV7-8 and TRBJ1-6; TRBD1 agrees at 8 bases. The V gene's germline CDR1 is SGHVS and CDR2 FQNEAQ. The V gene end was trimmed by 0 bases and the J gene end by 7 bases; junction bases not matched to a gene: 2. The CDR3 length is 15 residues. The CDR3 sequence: CASSLAGTGNSPLHF. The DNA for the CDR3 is TGTGCCAGCAGCTTAGCGGGGACAGGAAATTCACCCCTCCACTTT.

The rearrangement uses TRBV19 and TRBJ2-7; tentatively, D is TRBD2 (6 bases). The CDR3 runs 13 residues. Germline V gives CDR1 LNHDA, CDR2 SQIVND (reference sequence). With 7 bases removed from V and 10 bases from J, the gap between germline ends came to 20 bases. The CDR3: CASTSAPGGTQYF. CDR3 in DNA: TGTGCCAGTACCTCTGCGCCCGGCGGGACTCAGTACTTC.

The CDR3 protein is CASSLVVRDEQYF. For the CDR3, the DNA is TGTGCCAGCAGCTTAGTGGTTCGGGACGAGCAGTACTTC. V gene TRBV7-2 combines with J gene TRBJ2-7; no firm D call. Germline V gene sequence: CDR1 SGHTA, CDR2 FQGNSA. Trimming pared 1 base from V and 5 bases from J, leaving 9 bases between. The CDR3 runs to 13 residues.